A selection of T cell receptor beta chains follows, all from one sample in a study of blood T cell repertoires in COVID-19. The repertoire was sequenced with immunoSEQ multiplex PCR; TCRdb's copy has only in-frame clones and lacks some. The sample contains roughly 150,000 clones, over 75% of which appear only once. Sequenced sample: peripheral blood. Receptor source: a human donor in a cohort sampled during active COVID-19. CDR3s include the opening cysteine and the closing phenylalanine or tryptophan. The order of the fields is CDR3 length, J gene, D gene, clone size, V gene, CDR3 protein, CDR3 DNA. The D gene is left open where the match is weak. The size entry is marked missing in some rows and otherwise reads once, few, many or a size class.

CDR3 length: 15; J gene: TRBJ1-2; D gene: -; clone size: -; V gene: TRBV7-9; CDR3 protein: CASSLSSGIQYGYTF; CDR3 DNA: TGTGCCAGCAGCTTATCCTCCGGGATTCAATATGGCTACACCTTC
CDR3 length: 13; J gene: TRBJ2-1; D gene: -; clone size: -; V gene: TRBV6-4; CDR3 protein: CASSLGQWNEQFF; CDR3 DNA: TGTGCCAGCAGTCTCGGACAGTGGAATGAGCAGTTCTTC
CDR3 length: 16; J gene: TRBJ2-3; D gene: -; clone size: once; V gene: TRBV5-6; CDR3 protein: CASSKSNGYSTDTQYF; CDR3 DNA: TGTGCCAGCAGCAAATCCAACGGGTACAGCACAGATACGCAGTATTTT
CDR3 length: 11; J gene: TRBJ1-3; D gene: -; clone size: -; V gene: TRBV30; CDR3 protein: CAWSAGDTIYF; CDR3 DNA: TGTGCCTGGAGTGCGGGGGACACCATATATTTT
CDR3 length: 13; J gene: TRBJ1-5; D gene: -; clone size: -; V gene: TRBV3-1/TRBV3-2; CDR3 protein: CASSLYRNQPQHF; CDR3 DNA: TGTGCCAGCAGCCTTTACAGAAATCAGCCCCAGCATTTT
CDR3 length: 15; J gene: TRBJ1-2; D gene: TRBD1; clone size: -; V gene: TRBV19; CDR3 protein: CASRERGQGLGGYTF; CDR3 DNA: TGTGCCAGTAGGGAGCGGGGACAGGGCCTTGGTGGCTACACCTTC
CDR3 length: 14; J gene: TRBJ1-2; D gene: -; clone size: -; V gene: TRBV19; CDR3 protein: CASSGTKASYGYTF; CDR3 DNA: TGTGCCAGTAGTGGCACAAAAGCTAGCTATGGCTACACCTTC
CDR3 length: 13; J gene: TRBJ1-2; D gene: -; clone size: -; V gene: TRBV4-3; CDR3 protein: CASSLQGLGGYTF; CDR3 DNA: TGCGCCAGCAGCCTTCAGGGACTAGGTGGCTACACCTTC
CDR3 length: 14; J gene: TRBJ1-6; D gene: -; clone size: -; V gene: TRBV7-9; CDR3 protein: CASSLNPENSPLHF; CDR3 DNA: TGTGCCAGCAGCTTAAATCCAGAAAATTCACCCCTCCACTTT
CDR3 length: 15; J gene: TRBJ1-1; D gene: TRBD1; clone size: -; V gene: TRBV5-1; CDR3 protein: CASSFMTGLNTEAFF; CDR3 DNA: TGCGCCAGCAGCTTCATGACAGGGTTGAACACTGAAGCTTTCTTT
CDR3 length: 16; J gene: TRBJ2-1; D gene: TRBD1; clone size: -; V gene: TRBV12-5; CDR3 protein: CASAFRRTGSNNEQFF; CDR3 DNA: TGTGCTAGTGCTTTTCGGCGGACAGGGAGCAACAATGAGCAGTTCTTC
CDR3 length: 16; J gene: TRBJ2-1; D gene: -; clone size: -; V gene: TRBV14; CDR3 protein: CASSVGGSGSYNEQFF; CDR3 DNA: TGTGCCAGCAGCGTAGGGGGATCGGGCTCCTACAATGAGCAGTTCTTC
CDR3 length: 12; J gene: TRBJ1-1; D gene: TRBD1; clone size: few; V gene: TRBV29-1; CDR3 protein: CSAGTANTEAFF; CDR3 DNA: TGCAGCGCCGGGACAGCAAACACTGAAGCTTTCTTT
CDR3 length: 15; J gene: TRBJ2-7; D gene: TRBD2; clone size: -; V gene: TRBV6-6; CDR3 protein: CASTPGLAGQYEQYF; CDR3 DNA: TGTGCCAGCACCCCAGGACTAGCGGGCCAGTACGAGCAGTACTTC
CDR3 length: 14; J gene: TRBJ1-1; D gene: -; clone size: -; V gene: TRBV18; CDR3 protein: CASSPEYMNTEAFF; CDR3 DNA: TGTGCCAGCTCTCCAGAATACATGAACACTGAAGCTTTCTTT
CDR3 length: 14; J gene: TRBJ1-1; D gene: TRBD1; clone size: -; V gene: TRBV7-2; CDR3 protein: CASSLHRGLTEAFF; CDR3 DNA: TGTGCCAGCAGCTTACACAGGGGCCTCACTGAAGCTTTCTTT
CDR3 length: 15; J gene: TRBJ1-2; D gene: -; clone size: -; V gene: TRBV5-4; CDR3 protein: CASSLDAREGEGYTF; CDR3 DNA: TGTGCCAGCAGCCTGGATGCCCGGGAAGGTGAGGGCTACACCTTC
CDR3 length: 15; J gene: TRBJ2-5; D gene: -; clone size: -; V gene: TRBV6-1; CDR3 protein: CASSEGQGQEETQYF; CDR3 DNA: TGTGCCAGCAGTGAAGGGCAGGGCCAAGAGGAGACCCAGTACTTC
CDR3 length: 16; J gene: TRBJ2-3; D gene: TRBD2; clone size: once; V gene: TRBV7-3; CDR3 protein: CASSFTSGWNTDTQYF; CDR3 DNA: TGTGCCAGCAGCTTCACTAGCGGGTGGAACACAGATACGCAGTATTTT
CDR3 length: 13; J gene: TRBJ1-1; D gene: -; clone size: -; V gene: TRBV28; CDR3 protein: CASTWRVNTEAFF; CDR3 DNA: TGTGCCAGCACCTGGAGGGTGAACACTGAAGCTTTCTTT
CDR3 length: 15; J gene: TRBJ1-1; D gene: TRBD1; clone size: -; V gene: TRBV5-4; CDR3 protein: CASSLETGTNTEAFF; CDR3 DNA: TGTGCCAGCAGCTTGGAGACAGGGACGAACACTGAAGCTTTCTTT
CDR3 length: 12; J gene: TRBJ1-1; D gene: -; clone size: -; V gene: TRBV11-3; CDR3 protein: CASSPGQPEAFF; CDR3 DNA: TGTGCCAGCAGCCCTGGACAGCCTGAAGCTTTCTTT
CDR3 length: 16; J gene: TRBJ1-3; D gene: -; clone size: -; V gene: TRBV19; CDR3 protein: CASSSSDSFSGNTIYF; CDR3 DNA: TGTGCCAGTAGCAGCTCGGACAGCTTCTCTGGAAACACCATATATTTT
CDR3 length: 14; J gene: TRBJ1-1; D gene: TRBD1; clone size: -; V gene: TRBV7-2; CDR3 protein: CASSRDRGASEAFF; CDR3 DNA: TGTGCCAGCAGCCGGGACAGGGGGGCATCTGAAGCTTTCTTT
CDR3 length: 16; J gene: TRBJ2-1; D gene: TRBD2; clone size: -; V gene: TRBV5-1; CDR3 protein: CASSFSGRASYNEQFF; CDR3 DNA: TGCGCCAGCAGCTTTAGCGGGAGGGCCTCGTACAATGAGCAGTTCTTC
CDR3 length: 16; J gene: TRBJ2-2; D gene: -; clone size: few; V gene: TRBV5-1; CDR3 protein: CASSVSPGGEVGELFF; CDR3 DNA: TGCGCCAGCAGCGTTTCTCCGGGGGGCGAGGTCGGGGAGCTGTTTTTT
CDR3 length: 14; J gene: TRBJ1-2; D gene: -; clone size: -; V gene: TRBV28; CDR3 protein: CASTTPGVNYGYTF; CDR3 DNA: TGTGCCAGCACCACGCCAGGGGTGAACTATGGCTACACCTTC
CDR3 length: 16; J gene: TRBJ2-1; D gene: TRBD2; clone size: once; V gene: TRBV15; CDR3 protein: CATSRASGTSYNEQFF; CDR3 DNA: TGTGCCACCAGCAGAGCAAGCGGGACCTCCTACAATGAGCAGTTCTTC
CDR3 length: 13; J gene: TRBJ1-1; D gene: TRBD1; clone size: -; V gene: TRBV5-1; CDR3 protein: CASSLPRDREAFF; CDR3 DNA: TGCGCCAGCAGCTTGCCCCGGGACAGGGAAGCTTTCTTT
CDR3 length: 13; J gene: TRBJ2-3; D gene: -; clone size: -; V gene: TRBV5-4; CDR3 protein: CASSFSLGDTQYF; CDR3 DNA: TGTGCCAGCAGCTTTAGCCTCGGGGATACGCAGTATTTT
CDR3 length: 12; J gene: TRBJ2-3; D gene: -; clone size: -; V gene: TRBV5-1; CDR3 protein: CASSSGADTQYF; CDR3 DNA: TGCGCCAGCAGCTCAGGGGCAGATACGCAGTATTTT
CDR3 length: 16; J gene: TRBJ1-5; D gene: -; clone size: -; V gene: TRBV19; CDR3 protein: CASSSLGQTSNQPQHF; CDR3 DNA: TGTGCCAGTAGTTCCCTGGGACAAACTAGCAATCAGCCCCAGCATTTT
CDR3 length: 15; J gene: TRBJ2-7; D gene: TRBD2; clone size: -; V gene: TRBV27; CDR3 protein: CASSPGGAPSYEQYF; CDR3 DNA: TGTGCCAGCAGCCCGGGGGGGGCGCCCTCCTACGAGCAGTACTTC
CDR3 length: 15; J gene: TRBJ2-3; D gene: TRBD2; clone size: -; V gene: TRBV5-4; CDR3 protein: CASSARTSGRDTQYF; CDR3 DNA: TGTGCCAGCAGCGCAAGGACTAGCGGCCGAGATACGCAGTATTTT
CDR3 length: 15; J gene: TRBJ1-1; D gene: -; clone size: -; V gene: TRBV27; CDR3 protein: CASSLSTALNTEAFF; CDR3 DNA: TGTGCCAGCAGTTTATCCACCGCACTTAACACTGAAGCTTTCTTT
CDR3 length: 15; J gene: TRBJ1-3; D gene: -; clone size: -; V gene: TRBV7-9; CDR3 protein: CASSLAYGSGNTIYF; CDR3 DNA: TGTGCCAGCAGCTTAGCTTACGGCTCTGGAAACACCATATATTTT
CDR3 length: 17; J gene: TRBJ2-3; D gene: TRBD2; clone size: once; V gene: TRBV29-1; CDR3 protein: CSVLGTSGRASTDTQYF; CDR3 DNA: TGCAGCGTTCTGGGGACTAGCGGGAGGGCCTCCACAGATACGCAGTATTTT
CDR3 length: 13; J gene: TRBJ2-7; D gene: -; clone size: -; V gene: TRBV19; CDR3 protein: CASSMEEGYEQYF; CDR3 DNA: TGTGCCAGTAGTATGGAAGAGGGCTACGAGCAGTACTTC
CDR3 length: 14; J gene: TRBJ1-3; D gene: -; clone size: -; V gene: TRBV6-6; CDR3 protein: CASSYAGTGNTIYF; CDR3 DNA: TGTGCCAGCAGTTACGCAGGGACTGGAAACACCATATATTTT
CDR3 length: 14; J gene: TRBJ2-5; D gene: TRBD1; clone size: -; V gene: TRBV5-4; CDR3 protein: CASSAQGTGETQYF; CDR3 DNA: TGTGCCAGCAGTGCACAGGGGACGGGAGAGACCCAGTACTTC
CDR3 length: 14; J gene: TRBJ2-7; D gene: -; clone size: -; V gene: TRBV7-8; CDR3 protein: CASSSRSTSYEQYF; CDR3 DNA: TGTGCCAGCAGCTCCCGGTCCACTTCCTACGAGCAGTACTTC
CDR3 length: 15; J gene: TRBJ2-2; D gene: -; clone size: -; V gene: TRBV15; CDR3 protein: CATSGDRTNTGELFF; CDR3 DNA: TGTGCCACCAGCGGTGACAGGACGAACACCGGGGAGCTGTTTTTT
CDR3 length: 15; J gene: TRBJ2-1; D gene: TRBD2; clone size: -; V gene: TRBV5-4; CDR3 protein: CASSLVGLAGNEQFF; CDR3 DNA: TGTGCCAGCAGCTTGGTGGGGCTAGCGGGCAATGAGCAGTTCTTC
CDR3 length: 15; J gene: TRBJ2-3; D gene: TRBD1; clone size: -; V gene: TRBV19; CDR3 protein: CASSTGQGVPDTQYF; CDR3 DNA: TGTGCCAGTAGTACTGGACAGGGGGTACCAGATACGCAGTATTTT
CDR3 length: 13; J gene: TRBJ2-1; D gene: -; clone size: -; V gene: TRBV2; CDR3 protein: CASSEGPYNEQFF; CDR3 DNA: TGTGCCAGCAGTGAAGGGCCATACAATGAGCAGTTCTTC
CDR3 length: 16; J gene: TRBJ1-1; D gene: -; clone size: -; V gene: TRBV5-3; CDR3 protein: CARSFRKQILNTEAFF; CDR3 DNA: TGTGCCAGAAGCTTCAGGAAACAAATACTGAACACTGAAGCTTTCTTT
CDR3 length: 15; J gene: TRBJ1-2; D gene: TRBD1; clone size: -; V gene: TRBV9; CDR3 protein: CASSVTTGETGGYTF; CDR3 DNA: TGTGCCAGCAGCGTAACTACAGGGGAGACGGGAGGCTACACCTTC
CDR3 length: 16; J gene: TRBJ2-2; D gene: TRBD1; clone size: -; V gene: TRBV2; CDR3 protein: CASSALGQGGTGELFF; CDR3 DNA: TGTGCCAGCAGTGCATTGGGACAGGGGGGTACCGGGGAGCTGTTTTTT
CDR3 length: 14; J gene: TRBJ1-5; D gene: -; clone size: few; V gene: TRBV6-2/TRBV6-3; CDR3 protein: CASTPPGEGQPQHF; CDR3 DNA: TGTGCCAGCACCCCCCCAGGGGAGGGCCAGCCCCAGCATTTT
CDR3 length: 14; J gene: TRBJ2-3; D gene: TRBD2; clone size: -; V gene: TRBV5-4; CDR3 protein: CASSSRDYSDTQYF; CDR3 DNA: TGTGCCAGCAGCTCCCGGGACTACTCAGATACGCAGTATTTT
CDR3 length: 12; J gene: TRBJ2-3; D gene: -; clone size: -; V gene: TRBV12-3/TRBV12-4; CDR3 protein: CASSFRTDTQYF; CDR3 DNA: TGTGCCAGCAGTTTTAGAACAGATACGCAGTATTTT